The clone carrying this T cell receptor (beta chain) was counted ten times or more. The antigen is unknown. These data come from a study of blood T cells in healthy people across ages. Whole-study results and caveats: When set beside aged donors, long-lived donors presented more naive CD4+ cells and higher diversity. Diversity figures derived from one million T cells were judged to underestimate the true value.

For the second PCR, which ran for 7 to 11 cycles, a sample-barcoded 5' primer and a J-beta primer mix were used. TCRdb processed the 5' RACE reads anew with MiXCR; each CDR3 protein has one entry. The profile shows roughly 640,000 distinct CDR3 sequences, roughly 31% of them singletons. Germline loops: CDR1 SGHRS, CDR2 YFSETQ. This CDR3 is 16 amino acids long. V trimming: 0 bases; J trimming: 1 base; junction bases outside the gene matches: 2. V is TRBV5-1 and J is TRBJ2-1; 9 bases are shared with TRBD1. Material for sequencing was blood. The sequence came from a woman older than 75 in good health. In nucleotides, the CDR3 is TGCGCCAGCAGCTTGGATGGGACAGGGTCCTACAATGAGCAGTTCTTC. It yields the protein CASSLDGTGSYNEQFF.